This T cell receptor beta chain is drawn from a study of blood T cell repertoires in COVID-19. Study details: There were acute and convalescent COVID-19 samples, and they came from the United States, Italy and Spain.

In the source study's methods: Reference gene primer amplification gave nucleated cell count estimates. Measured with immunoSEQ multiplex PCR; TCRdb has only the in-frame clones, and not every one. The V and J calls and clone size come from that table; D and trimming were worked out from the DNA. The data show about 270,000 clones, around 89% seen once. Losses at the gene ends were 6 bases for V and 2 bases for J; bases not matched to a gene: 16. Germline V gene lookup returns CDR1 MDHEN and CDR2 SYDVKM. The CDR3 has 18 residues. Cohort assignment relied on participant-reported clinical history. Recovered status in Cohort 3 required two negative PCRs, clearance, or symptom resolution.

The sequence was obtained from a woman aged 18-35 years who had recovered from COVID-19. The chain combines TRBV28 with TRBJ1-5; 7 nucleotides align to TRBD1. The sequenced material came from PBMCs or T cells enriched from blood (not recorded which). The CDR3 nucleotides are TGTGCCAGCAGCTCGGACAGGCGGACCTACAACGGCAATCAGCCCCAGCATTTT. Its translation is CASSSDRRTYNGNQPQHF. Variable domain in full (rest from reference TRBV28 and TRBJ1-5): DVKVTQSSRYLVKRTGEKVFLECVQDMDHENMFWYRQDPGLGLRLIYFSYDVKMKEKGDIPEGYSVSREKKERFSLILESASTNQTSMYLCASSSDRRTYNGNQPQHFGDGTRLSIL.